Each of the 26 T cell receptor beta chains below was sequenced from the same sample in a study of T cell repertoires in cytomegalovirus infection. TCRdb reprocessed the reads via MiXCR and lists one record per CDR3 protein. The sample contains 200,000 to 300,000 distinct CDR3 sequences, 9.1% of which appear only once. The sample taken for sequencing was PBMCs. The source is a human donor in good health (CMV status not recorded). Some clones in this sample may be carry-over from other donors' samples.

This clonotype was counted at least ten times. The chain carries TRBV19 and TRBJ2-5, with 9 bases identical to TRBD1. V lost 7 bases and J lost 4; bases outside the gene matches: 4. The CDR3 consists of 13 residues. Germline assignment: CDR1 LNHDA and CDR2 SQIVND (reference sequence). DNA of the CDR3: TGTGCCAGTAACGACAGGGGGAGAGAGACCCAGTACTTC. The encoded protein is CASNDRGRETQYF.

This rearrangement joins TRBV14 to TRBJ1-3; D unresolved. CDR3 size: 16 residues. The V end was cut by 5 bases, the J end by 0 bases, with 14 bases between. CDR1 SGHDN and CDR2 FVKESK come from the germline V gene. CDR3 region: CASSFRIASSGNTIYF. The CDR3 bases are TGTGCCAGCAGCTTCAGGATTGCAAGCTCTGGAAACACCATATATTTT.

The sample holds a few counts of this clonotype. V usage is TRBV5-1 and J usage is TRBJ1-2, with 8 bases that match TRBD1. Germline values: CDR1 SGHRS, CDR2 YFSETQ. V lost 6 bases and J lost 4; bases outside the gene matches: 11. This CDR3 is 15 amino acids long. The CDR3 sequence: CASTLYGQGTYGYTF. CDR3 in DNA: TGCGCCAGCACCTTATACGGACAGGGAACCTATGGCTACACCTTC.

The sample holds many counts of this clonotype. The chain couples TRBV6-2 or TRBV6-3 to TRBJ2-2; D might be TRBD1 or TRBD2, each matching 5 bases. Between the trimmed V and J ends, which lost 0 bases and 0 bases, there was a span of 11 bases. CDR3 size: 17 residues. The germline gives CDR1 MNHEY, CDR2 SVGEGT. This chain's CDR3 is CASSYSRGGTNTGELFF. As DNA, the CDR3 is TGTGCCAGCAGTTACTCCCGGGGCGGAACGAACACCGGGGAGCTGTTTTTT.

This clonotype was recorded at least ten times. This CDR3 reads CASTSQGSGNTIYF. CDR3 nucleotides: TGTGCCAGCACGTCCCAGGGCTCTGGAAACACCATATATTTT. The chain links TRBV28 to TRBJ1-3, with D possibly TRBD1 on 5 matching bases. This CDR3 has 14 amino acids. Trimming removed 7 bases from V and 0 bases from J, with 10 bases in between. Germline-derived CDR1 and CDR2 are MDHEN and SYDVKM. Variable domain in full (rest from reference TRBV28 and TRBJ1-3): DVKVTQSSRYLVKRTGEKVFLECVQDMDHENMFWYRQDPGLGLRLIYFSYDVKMKEKGDIPEGYSVSREKKERFSLILESASTNQTSMYLCASTSQGSGNTIYFGEGSWLTVV.

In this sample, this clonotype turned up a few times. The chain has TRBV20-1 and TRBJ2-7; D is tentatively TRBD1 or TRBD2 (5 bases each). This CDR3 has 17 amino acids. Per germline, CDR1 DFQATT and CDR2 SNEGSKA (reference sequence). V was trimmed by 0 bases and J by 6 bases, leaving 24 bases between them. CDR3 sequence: CSAREPGLQEARREQYF. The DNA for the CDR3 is TGCAGTGCTAGAGAGCCGGGGTTACAGGAGGCAAGGCGCGAGCAGTACTTC.

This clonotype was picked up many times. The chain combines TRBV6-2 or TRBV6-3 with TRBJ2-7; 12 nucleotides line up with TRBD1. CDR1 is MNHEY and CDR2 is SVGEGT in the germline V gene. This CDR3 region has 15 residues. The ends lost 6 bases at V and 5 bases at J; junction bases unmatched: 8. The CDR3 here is CASRAPGTGGHEQYF. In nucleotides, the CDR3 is TGTGCCAGCAGGGCCCCCGGGACAGGGGGCCACGAGCAGTACTTC.

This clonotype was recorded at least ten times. CDR3 sequence (DNA): TGTGCCAGTTCCTCTAGCGGGAGCGGGACCGGGGAGCTGTTTTTT. Protein product: CASSSSGSGTGELFF. The chain joins TRBV7-8 to TRBJ2-2; 10 bases line up with TRBD2. This CDR3 has 15 amino acids. Germline V gene lookup returns CDR1 SGHVS and CDR2 FQNEAQ. Trimming removed 9 bases from V and 5 bases from J; junction bases left unmatched: 9. The variable domain in full, completed from reference TRBV7-8 and TRBJ2-2, reads GAGVSQSPRYKVAKRGQDVALRCDPISGHVSLFWYQQALGQGPEFLTYFQNEAQLDKSGLPSDRFFAERPEGSVSTLKIQRTQQEDSAVYLCASSSSGSGTGELFFGEGSRLTVL.

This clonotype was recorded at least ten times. CDR3 region: CATRLAGGRSSYNEQFF. DNA of the CDR3: TGTGCCACCCGGCTAGCGGGGGGCCGAAGCTCCTACAATGAGCAGTTCTTC. V and J are TRBV7-2 and TRBJ2-1; TRBD2 agrees at 11 bases. The CDR3 sequence is 17 residues long. The V segment lost 10 bases and the J segment 0 bases; nucleotides outside the gene matches: 11. The germline CDR1 and CDR2 sequences are SGHTA and FQGNSA.

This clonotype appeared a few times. The CDR3, as DNA: TGTGCCAGTAGTCCAATAGGAGGCAGCCTAAACACTGAAGCTTTCTTT. It specifies CASSPIGGSLNTEAFF. This chain uses TRBV19 with TRBJ1-1; D uncertain. This CDR3 comprises 16 residues. Trimming cost V 5 bases and J 2 bases, with 18 bases left between them. Germline CDR1 LNHDA, CDR2 SQIVND (reference sequence).

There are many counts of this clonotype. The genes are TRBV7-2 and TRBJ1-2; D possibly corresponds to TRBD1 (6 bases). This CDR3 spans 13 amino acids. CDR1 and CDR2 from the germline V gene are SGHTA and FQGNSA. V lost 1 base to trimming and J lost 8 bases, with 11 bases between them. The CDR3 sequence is CASSLGQARGYTF. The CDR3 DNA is TGTGCCAGCAGCTTAGGACAGGCACGGGGCTACACCTTC.

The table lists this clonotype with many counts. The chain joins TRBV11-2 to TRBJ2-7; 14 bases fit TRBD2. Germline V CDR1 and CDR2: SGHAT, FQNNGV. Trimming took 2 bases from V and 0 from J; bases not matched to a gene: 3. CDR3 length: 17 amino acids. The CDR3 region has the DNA TGTGCCAGCAGCTTACGCGGGACTAGCGGGAGCTCCTACGAGCAGTACTTC. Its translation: CASSLRGTSGSSYEQYF.

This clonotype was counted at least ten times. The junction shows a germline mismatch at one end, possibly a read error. The CDR3 here is CAISGGALDEQFF. DNA for the CDR3: TGTGCCATCAGCGGGGGGGCCTTGGATGAGCAGTTCTTC. V and J are TRBV7-9 and TRBJ2-1, with 10 bases aligning to TRBD2. The CDR3 spans 13 residues. Germline CDR1 and CDR2: SEHNR and FQNEAQ (reference sequence).

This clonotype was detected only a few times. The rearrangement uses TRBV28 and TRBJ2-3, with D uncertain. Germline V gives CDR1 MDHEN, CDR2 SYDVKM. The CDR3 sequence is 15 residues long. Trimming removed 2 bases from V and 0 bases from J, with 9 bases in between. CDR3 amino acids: CASSLEKASTDTQYF. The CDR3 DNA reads TGTGCCAGCAGTTTAGAAAAAGCTAGCACAGATACGCAGTATTTT.

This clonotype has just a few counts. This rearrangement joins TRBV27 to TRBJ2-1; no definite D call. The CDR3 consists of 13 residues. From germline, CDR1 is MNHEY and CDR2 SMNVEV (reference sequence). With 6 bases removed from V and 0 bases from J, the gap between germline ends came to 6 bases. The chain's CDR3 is CASSTSSYNEQFF. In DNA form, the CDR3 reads TGTGCCAGCAGCACGAGCTCCTACAATGAGCAGTTCTTC.

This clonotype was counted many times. In DNA form, the CDR3 reads TGTGCCAGCATCGGCTCCTACAATGAGCAGTTCTTC. Encoded protein: CASIGSYNEQFF. The chain couples TRBV5-6 to TRBJ2-1; the D is unclear. Germline V gene lookup returns CDR1 SGHDT and CDR2 YYEEEE. CDR3 length: 12 amino acids. V lost 6 bases and J lost 0, with 4 bases in between.

CDR3 coding DNA: TGTGCCAGCAGCCCCAGGGTGAGCGATACTAACTATGGCTACACCTTC. The encoded protein is CASSPRVSDTNYGYTF. The rearrangement joins TRBV12-3 or TRBV12-4 to TRBJ1-2; tentative D call: TRBD1 (5 bases). V was clipped by 6 bases and J by 0 bases, with 17 bases between them. The CDR3 runs 16 residues.

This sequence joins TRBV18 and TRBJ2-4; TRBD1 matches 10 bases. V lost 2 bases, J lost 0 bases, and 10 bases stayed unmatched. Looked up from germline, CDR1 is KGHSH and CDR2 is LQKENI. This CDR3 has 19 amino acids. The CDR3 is CASSPFVPGQGIAKNIQYF. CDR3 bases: TGTGCCAGCTCACCATTTGTCCCGGGACAGGGGATAGCCAAAAACATTCAGTACTTC. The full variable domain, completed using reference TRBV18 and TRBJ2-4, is NAGVMQNPRHLVRRRGQEARLRCSPMKGHSHVYWYRQLPEEGLKFMVYLQKENIIDESGMPKERFSAEFPKEGPSILRIQQVVRGDSAAYFCASSPFVPGQGIAKNIQYFGAGTRLSVL.

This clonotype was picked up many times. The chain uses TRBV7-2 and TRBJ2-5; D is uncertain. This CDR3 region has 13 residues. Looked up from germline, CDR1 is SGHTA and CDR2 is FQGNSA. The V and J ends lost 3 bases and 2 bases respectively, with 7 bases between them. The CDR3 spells CASSFSPQETQYF. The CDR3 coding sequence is TGTGCCAGCAGCTTTTCGCCGCAAGAGACCCAGTACTTC.

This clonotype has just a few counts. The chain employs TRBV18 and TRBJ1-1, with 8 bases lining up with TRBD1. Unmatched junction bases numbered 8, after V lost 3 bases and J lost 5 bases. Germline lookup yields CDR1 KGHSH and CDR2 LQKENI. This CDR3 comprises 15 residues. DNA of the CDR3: TGTGCCAGCTCACCGCGTCCGGACAGGGTGACTGAAGCTTTCTTT. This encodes CASSPRPDRVTEAFF.

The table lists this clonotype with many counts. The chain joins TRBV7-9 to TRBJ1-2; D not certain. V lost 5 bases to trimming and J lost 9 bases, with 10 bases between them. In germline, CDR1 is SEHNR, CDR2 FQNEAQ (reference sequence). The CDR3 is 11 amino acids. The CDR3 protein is CASSIQDRYTF. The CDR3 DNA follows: TGTGCCAGCAGCATTCAGGACCGCTACACCTTC.

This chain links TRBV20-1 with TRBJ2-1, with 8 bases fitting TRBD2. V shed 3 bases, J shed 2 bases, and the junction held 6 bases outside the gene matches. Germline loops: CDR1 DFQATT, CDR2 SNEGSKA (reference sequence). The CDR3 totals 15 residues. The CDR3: CSARDYGGAYNEQFF. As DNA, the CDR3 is TGCAGTGCTAGGGACTACGGGGGGGCCTACAATGAGCAGTTCTTC.

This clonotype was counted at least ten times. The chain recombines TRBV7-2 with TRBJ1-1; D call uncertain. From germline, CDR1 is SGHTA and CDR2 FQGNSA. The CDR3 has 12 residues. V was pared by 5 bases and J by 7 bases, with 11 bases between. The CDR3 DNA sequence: TGTGCCAGCAGCCCTGACGGACGTGAAGCTTTCTTT. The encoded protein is CASSPDGREAFF.

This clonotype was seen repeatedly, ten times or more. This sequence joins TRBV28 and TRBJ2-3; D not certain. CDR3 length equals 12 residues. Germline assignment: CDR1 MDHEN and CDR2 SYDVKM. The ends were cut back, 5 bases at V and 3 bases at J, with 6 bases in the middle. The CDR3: CASSPETDTQYF. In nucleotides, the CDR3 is TGTGCCAGCAGTCCGGAGACAGATACGCAGTATTTT.

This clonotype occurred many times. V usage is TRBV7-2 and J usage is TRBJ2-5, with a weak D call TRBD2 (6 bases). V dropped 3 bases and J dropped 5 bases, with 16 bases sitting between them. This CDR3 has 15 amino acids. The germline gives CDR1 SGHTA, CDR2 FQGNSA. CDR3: CASSFRRVPSETQYF. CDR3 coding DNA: TGTGCCAGCAGCTTTCGGAGGGTCCCGTCGGAGACCCAGTACTTC.

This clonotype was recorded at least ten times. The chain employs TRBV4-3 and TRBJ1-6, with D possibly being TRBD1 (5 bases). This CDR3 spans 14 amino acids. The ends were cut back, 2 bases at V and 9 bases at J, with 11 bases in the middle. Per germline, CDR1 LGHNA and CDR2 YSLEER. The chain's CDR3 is CASSQLDGGSPLHF. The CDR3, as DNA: TGCGCCAGCAGCCAATTGGATGGGGGTTCACCCCTCCACTTT.